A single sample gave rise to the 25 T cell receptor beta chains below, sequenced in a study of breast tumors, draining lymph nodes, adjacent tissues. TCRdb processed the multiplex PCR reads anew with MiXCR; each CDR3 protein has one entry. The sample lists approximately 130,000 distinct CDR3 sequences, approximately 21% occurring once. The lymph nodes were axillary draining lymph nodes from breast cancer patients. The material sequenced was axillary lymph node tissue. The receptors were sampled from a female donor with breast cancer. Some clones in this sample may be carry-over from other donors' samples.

The CDR3 loop reads CASSQRSGLENTGELFF. The CDR3 bases are TGTGCCAGCAGCCAAAGGTCCGGACTCGAGAACACCGGGGAGCTGTTTTTT. The rearrangement joins TRBV4-2 to TRBJ2-2; perhaps TRBD2 as D (5 bases). CDR1 is LGHNA, CDR2 YNFKEQ, per germline. The CDR3 sequence is 17 residues long. V was cut by 2 bases and J by 1 base, with 14 bases left in between.

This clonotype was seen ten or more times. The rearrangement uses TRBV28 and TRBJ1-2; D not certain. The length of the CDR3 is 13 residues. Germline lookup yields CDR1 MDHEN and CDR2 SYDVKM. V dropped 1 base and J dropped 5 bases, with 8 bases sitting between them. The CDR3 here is CASSLLGAYGYTF. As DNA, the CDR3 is TGTGCCAGCAGTTTATTGGGCGCATATGGCTACACCTTC.

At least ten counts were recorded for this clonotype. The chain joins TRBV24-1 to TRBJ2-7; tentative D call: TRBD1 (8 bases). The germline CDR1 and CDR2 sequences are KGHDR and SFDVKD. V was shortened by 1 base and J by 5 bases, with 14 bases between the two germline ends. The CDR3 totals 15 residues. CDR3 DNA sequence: TGTGCCACCAGTGATTTTCCACAGGGGGGGGACGAGCAGTACTTC. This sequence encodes CATSDFPQGGDEQYF.

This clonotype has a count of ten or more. The CDR3 DNA reads TGCAGTGCTAGAGATAATTTGAGCGGGAGACCAGATACGCAGTATTTT. As protein: CSARDNLSGRPDTQYF. The gene calls are TRBV20-1 and TRBJ2-3; 8 bases agree with TRBD2. The germline CDR1 and CDR2 sequences are DFQATT and SNEGSKA (reference sequence). The CDR3 contains 16 residues. Trimming cost V 0 bases and J 4 bases; bases outside gene matches: 9.

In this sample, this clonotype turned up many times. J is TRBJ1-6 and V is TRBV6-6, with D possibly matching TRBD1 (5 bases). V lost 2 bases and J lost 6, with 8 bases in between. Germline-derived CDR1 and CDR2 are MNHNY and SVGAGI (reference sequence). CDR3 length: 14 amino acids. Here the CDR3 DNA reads TGTGCCAGCAGTTACAAGGGACCTAATTCACCCCTCCACTTT. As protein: CASSYKGPNSPLHF.

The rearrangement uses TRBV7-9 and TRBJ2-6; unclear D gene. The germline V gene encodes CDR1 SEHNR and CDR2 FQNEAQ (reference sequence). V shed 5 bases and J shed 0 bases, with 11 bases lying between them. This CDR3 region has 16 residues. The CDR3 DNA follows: TGTGCCAGCAGCCCAGGTCGAGGCTCTGGGGCCAACGTCCTGACTTTC. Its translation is CASSPGRGSGANVLTF.

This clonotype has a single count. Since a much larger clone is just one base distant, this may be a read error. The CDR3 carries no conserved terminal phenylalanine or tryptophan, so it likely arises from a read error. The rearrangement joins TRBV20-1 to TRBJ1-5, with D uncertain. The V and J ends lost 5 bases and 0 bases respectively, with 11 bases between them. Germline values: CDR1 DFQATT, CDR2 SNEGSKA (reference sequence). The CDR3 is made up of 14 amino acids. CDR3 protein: CSAEAALSNQPQHL. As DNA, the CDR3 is TGCAGTGCTGAGGCGGCCCTTAGCAATCAGCCCCAGCATCTT.

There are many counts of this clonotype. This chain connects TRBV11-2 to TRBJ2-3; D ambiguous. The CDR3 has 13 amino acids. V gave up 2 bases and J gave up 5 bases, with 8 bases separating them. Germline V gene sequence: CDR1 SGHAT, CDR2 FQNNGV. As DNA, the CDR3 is TGTGCCAGCAGCTTATTCGCGCAAGATACGCAGTATTTT. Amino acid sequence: CASSLFAQDTQYF. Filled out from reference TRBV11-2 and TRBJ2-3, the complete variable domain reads EAGVAQSPRYKIIEKRQSVAFWCNPISGHATLYWYQQILGQGPKLLIQFQNNGVVDDSQLPKDRFSAERLKGVDSTLKIQPAKLEDSAVYLCASSLFAQDTQYFGPGTRLTVL.

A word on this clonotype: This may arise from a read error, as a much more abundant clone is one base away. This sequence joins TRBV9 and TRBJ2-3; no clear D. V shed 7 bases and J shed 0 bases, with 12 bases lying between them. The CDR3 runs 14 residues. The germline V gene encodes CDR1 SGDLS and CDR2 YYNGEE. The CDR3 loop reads CASGAFGSTDTQYF. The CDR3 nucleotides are TGTGCCAGCGGCGCTTTTGGTAGCACAGATACGCAGTATTTT.

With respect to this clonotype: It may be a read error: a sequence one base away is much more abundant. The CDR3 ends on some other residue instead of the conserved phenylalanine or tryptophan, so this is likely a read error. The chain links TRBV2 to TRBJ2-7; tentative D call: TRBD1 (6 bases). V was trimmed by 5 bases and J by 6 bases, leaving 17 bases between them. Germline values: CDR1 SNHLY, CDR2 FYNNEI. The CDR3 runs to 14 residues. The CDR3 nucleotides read TGTGCCAGCAGTTGGGGGCTTAGGTTCCTCGAGCAGTACCTC. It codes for CASSWGLRFLEQYL.

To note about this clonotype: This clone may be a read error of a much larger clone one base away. In nucleotides, the CDR3 is TGTGCCAGCACGGACGGCTACGAGCAGTTCTTC. Translated, it gives CASTDGYEQFF. The V gene is TRBV7-9, the J gene TRBJ2-7; no reliable D call. The J call may be faulty, since TRBJ2-1 better matches the DNA end. The CDR3 covers 11 residues. Germline CDR1 is SEHNR and CDR2 is FQNEAQ (reference sequence).

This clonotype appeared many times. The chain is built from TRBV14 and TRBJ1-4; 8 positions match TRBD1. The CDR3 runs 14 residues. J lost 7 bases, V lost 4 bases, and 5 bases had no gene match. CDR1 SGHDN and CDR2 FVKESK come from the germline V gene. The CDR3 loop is CASSPWTGPEKLFF. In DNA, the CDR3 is TGTGCCAGCAGCCCCTGGACAGGGCCTGAAAAACTGTTTTTT.

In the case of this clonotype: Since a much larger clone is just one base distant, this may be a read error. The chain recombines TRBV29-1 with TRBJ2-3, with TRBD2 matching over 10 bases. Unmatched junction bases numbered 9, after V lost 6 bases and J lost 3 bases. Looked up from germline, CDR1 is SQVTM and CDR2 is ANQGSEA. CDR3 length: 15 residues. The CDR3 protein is CSVPSGGGFTDTQYF. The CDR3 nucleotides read TGCAGCGTACCTAGCGGGGGTGGGTTTACAGATACGCAGTATTTT.

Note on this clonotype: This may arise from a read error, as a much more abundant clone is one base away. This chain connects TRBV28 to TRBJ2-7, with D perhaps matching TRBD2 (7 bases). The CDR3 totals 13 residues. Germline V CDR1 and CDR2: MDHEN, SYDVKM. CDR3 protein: CTSSEGGAGEQYF. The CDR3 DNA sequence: TGTACCAGCAGTGAGGGGGGGGCGGGCGAGCAGTACTTC.

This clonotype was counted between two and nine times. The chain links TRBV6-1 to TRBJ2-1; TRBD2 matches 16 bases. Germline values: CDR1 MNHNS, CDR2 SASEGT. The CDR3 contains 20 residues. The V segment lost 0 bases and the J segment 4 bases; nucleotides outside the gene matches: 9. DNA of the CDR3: TGTGCCAGCAGTGAAGCACCACCGGGACTAGCGGGAGGGCCTTACAATGAGCAGTTCTTC. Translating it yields CASSEAPPGLAGGPYNEQFF.

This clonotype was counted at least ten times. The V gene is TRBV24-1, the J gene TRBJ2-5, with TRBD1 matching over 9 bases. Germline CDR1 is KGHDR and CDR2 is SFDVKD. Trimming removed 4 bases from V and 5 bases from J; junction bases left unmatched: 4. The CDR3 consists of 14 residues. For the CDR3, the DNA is TGTGCCACCAGTGACCAGACAGGGGGGGAGACCCAGTACTTC. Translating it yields CATSDQTGGETQYF.

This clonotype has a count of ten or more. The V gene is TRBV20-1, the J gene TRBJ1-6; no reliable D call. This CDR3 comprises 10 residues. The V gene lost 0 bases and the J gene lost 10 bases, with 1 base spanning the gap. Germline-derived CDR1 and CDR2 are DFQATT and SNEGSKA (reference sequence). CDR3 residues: CSARDSPLHF. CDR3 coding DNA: TGCAGTGCTAGAGACTCACCCCTCCACTTT.

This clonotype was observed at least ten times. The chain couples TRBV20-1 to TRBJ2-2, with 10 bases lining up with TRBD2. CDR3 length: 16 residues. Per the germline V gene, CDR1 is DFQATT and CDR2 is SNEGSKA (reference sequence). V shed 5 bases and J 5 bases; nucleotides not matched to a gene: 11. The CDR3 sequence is CSAAGLAGVFTGELFF. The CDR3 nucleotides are TGCAGTGCTGCGGGGCTAGCGGGAGTTTTTACCGGGGAGCTGTTTTTT.

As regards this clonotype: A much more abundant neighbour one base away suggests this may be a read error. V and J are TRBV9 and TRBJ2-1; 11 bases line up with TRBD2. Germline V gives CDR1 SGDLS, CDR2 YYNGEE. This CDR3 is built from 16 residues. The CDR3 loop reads CVSSPVTSGKINEQFF. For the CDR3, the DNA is TGTGTCAGCAGCCCCGTGACTAGCGGGAAGATCAATGAGCAGTTCTTC.

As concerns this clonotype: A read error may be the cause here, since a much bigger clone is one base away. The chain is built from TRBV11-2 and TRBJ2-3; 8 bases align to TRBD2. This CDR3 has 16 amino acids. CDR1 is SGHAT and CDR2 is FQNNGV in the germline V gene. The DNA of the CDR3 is TGTGCCAGCAGCTTAGTGGCGGGAGGAGGGGCAGATACGCGGTATTTT. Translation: CASSLVAGGGADTRYF.

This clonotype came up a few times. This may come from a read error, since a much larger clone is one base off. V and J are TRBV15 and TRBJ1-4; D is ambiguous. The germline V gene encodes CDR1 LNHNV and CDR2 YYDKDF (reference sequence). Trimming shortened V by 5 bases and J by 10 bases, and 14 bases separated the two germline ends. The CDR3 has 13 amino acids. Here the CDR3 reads CATSLVGKGKLFF. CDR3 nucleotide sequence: TGTGCCACCAGCCTCGTGGGGAAGGGAAAACTGTTTTTT.

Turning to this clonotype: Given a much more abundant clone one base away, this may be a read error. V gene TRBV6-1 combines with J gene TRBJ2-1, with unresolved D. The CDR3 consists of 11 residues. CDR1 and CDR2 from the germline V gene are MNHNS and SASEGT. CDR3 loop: CDSSDIREQFF. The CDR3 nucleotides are TGTGACAGCAGTGACATACGTGAGCAGTTCTTC.

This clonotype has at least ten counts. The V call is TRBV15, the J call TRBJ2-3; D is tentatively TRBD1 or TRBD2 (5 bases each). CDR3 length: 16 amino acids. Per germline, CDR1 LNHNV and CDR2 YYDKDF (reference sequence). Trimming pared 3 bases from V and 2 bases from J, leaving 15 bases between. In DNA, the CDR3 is TGTGCCACCAGCAGGAGCAGAGGGGTAGACACAGATACGCAGTATTTT. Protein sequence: CATSRSRGVDTDTQYF.

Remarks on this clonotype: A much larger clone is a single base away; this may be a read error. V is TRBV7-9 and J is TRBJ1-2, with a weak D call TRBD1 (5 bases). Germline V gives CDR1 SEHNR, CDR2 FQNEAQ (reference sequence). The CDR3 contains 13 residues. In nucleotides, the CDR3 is TGTGCCAGCAGCTTAGAGGGGTGGGATGGCTTCACCTTC. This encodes CASSLEGWDGFTF.

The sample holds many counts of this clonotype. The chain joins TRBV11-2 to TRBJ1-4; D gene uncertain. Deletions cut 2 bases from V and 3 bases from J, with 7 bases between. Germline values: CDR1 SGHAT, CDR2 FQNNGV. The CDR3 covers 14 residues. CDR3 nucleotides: TGTGCCAGCAGCTTACACGGGGCTAATGAAAAACTGTTTTTT. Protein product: CASSLHGANEKLFF.